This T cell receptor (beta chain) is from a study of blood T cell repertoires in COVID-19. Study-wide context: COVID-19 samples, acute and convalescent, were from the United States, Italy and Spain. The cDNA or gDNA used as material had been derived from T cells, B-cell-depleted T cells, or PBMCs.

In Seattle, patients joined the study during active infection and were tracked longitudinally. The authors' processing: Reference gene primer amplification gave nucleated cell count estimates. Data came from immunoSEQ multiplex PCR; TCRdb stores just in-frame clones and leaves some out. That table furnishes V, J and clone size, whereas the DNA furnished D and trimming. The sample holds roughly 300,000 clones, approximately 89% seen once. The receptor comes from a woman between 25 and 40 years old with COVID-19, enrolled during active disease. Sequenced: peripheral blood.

The CDR3 sequence: CASSFKAGGEWHF. The CDR3, as DNA: TGTGCCAGCAGCTTTAAGGCAGGGGGCGAATGGCATTTT. The rearrangement uses TRBV5-4 and TRBJ1-5; 8 nucleotides align to TRBD1. In germline, CDR1 is SGHNT, CDR2 YYREEE (reference sequence). V dropped 2 bases and J dropped 15; count of bases not matched to a gene: 10. CDR3 length: 13 residues.